These 3 T cell receptor beta chains were all obtained from the same sample, sequenced in a study of cytomegalovirus exposure and HLA in healthy donors. A multiplex PCR was run with 60 Vbeta primers and 13 Jbeta primers. The table came from immunoSEQ multiplex PCR; TCRdb's copy has only in-frame clones and leaves some out. The sample has over 150,000 clones; roughly 80% are singletons. The sample was PBMCs. All receptors come from a man between 18 and 35 years old in good health and CMV-seronegative.

This clone was observed a single time. The J gene is TRBJ2-7, the V gene TRBV18, with a tentative D call TRBD1 (6 bases). The V gene's germline CDR1 is KGHSH and CDR2 LQKENI. This CDR3 spans 14 amino acids. V was shortened by 4 bases and J by 3 bases, with 13 bases between the two germline ends. CDR3 region: CASSRVSDSYEQYF. CDR3 nucleotides: TGTGCCAGCTCACGGGTCTCGGACAGCTACGAGCAGTACTTC. Full variable domain (outside the CDR3, taken from reference TRBV18 and TRBJ2-7): NAGVMQNPRHLVRRRGQEARLRCSPMKGHSHVYWYRQLPEEGLKFMVYLQKENIIDESGMPKERFSAEFPKEGPSILRIQQVVRGDSAAYFCASSRVSDSYEQYFGPGTRLTVT.

This chain joins TRBV7-9 and TRBJ2-3; TRBD2 matches at 10 bases. Unmatched junction bases numbered 13, after V lost 5 bases and J lost 5 bases. This CDR3 is built from 17 residues. Germline-derived CDR1 and CDR2 are SEHNR and FQNEAQ (reference sequence). The DNA of the CDR3 is TGTGCCAGCAGCCCGGTAGCGGGGGGCCCGGGTAAAGATACGCAGTATTTT. The encoded protein is CASSPVAGGPGKDTQYF.

This chain connects TRBV6-5 to TRBJ2-2; D might be TRBD2 (5 bases). Per the germline V gene, CDR1 is MNHEY and CDR2 is SVGAGI. Trimming shortened V by 4 bases and J by 1 base, and 10 bases separated the two germline ends. The CDR3 is 15 residues long. The CDR3 reads CASSLSEGNTGELFF. The CDR3 DNA reads as TGTGCCAGCAGTTTATCTGAGGGGAACACCGGGGAGCTGTTTTTT.